The 20 T cell receptor beta chains below come from one sample, sequenced in a study of shared clonotypes between healthy human individuals. Only in-frame clones appear in the TCRdb table, and some are missing; sequencing was by immunoSEQ multiplex PCR. The repertoire holds about 2 million clones, with 90% to 95% as singletons. Input material: naive CD4+ T cells sorted from blood. Subset denoted: CD45RA+ positively selected. The receptor set was obtained from a man aged 18 to 29 in good health.

The J gene is TRBJ2-1, the V gene TRBV5-1; the D is unclear. Germline V gives CDR1 SGHRS, CDR2 YFSETQ. This CDR3 contains 14 residues. V dropped 0 bases and J dropped 4 bases, with 8 bases sitting between them. The CDR3: CASSLDAPYNEQFF. The CDR3, as DNA: TGCGCCAGCAGCTTGGACGCCCCGTACAATGAGCAGTTCTTC.

This sequence joins TRBV6-1 and TRBJ1-2; TRBD1 is a possible D gene (5 bases). The germline gives CDR1 MNHNS, CDR2 SASEGT. The CDR3 sequence is 15 residues long. Trimming pared 2 bases from V and 6 bases from J, leaving 16 bases between. The CDR3 region has the DNA TGTGCCAGCAGTGAAAGGACATCGGCTCATAATGGCTACACCTTC. Translating gives CASSERTSAHNGYTF.

The chain employs TRBV6-5 and TRBJ2-5; D is unclear. Germline V gene data show CDR1 as MNHEY and CDR2 as SVGAGI. Trimming took off 2 bases at V and 2 bases at J, with 15 bases between the two ends. The CDR3 extends over 16 amino acids. The DNA of the CDR3 is TGTGCCAGCAGTTACGATGGGGTATTGGGGCAAGAGACCCAGTACTTC. This sequence encodes CASSYDGVLGQETQYF.

Worth noting for this clone: The same CDR3 can be traced to other DNA sequences in this sample. This chain links TRBV6-5 with TRBJ1-5, with D hard to call. Germline V gene lookup returns CDR1 MNHEY and CDR2 SVGAGI. The CDR3 contains 15 residues. The V end lost 0 bases, the J end lost 0 bases, and 6 bases lay between the germline ends. CDR3 sequence reads: CASSYSANSNQPQHF. The CDR3 bases are TGTGCCAGCAGTTACTCTGCGAATAGCAATCAGCCCCAGCATTTT.

The gene calls are TRBV28 and TRBJ2-7; 7 positions agree with TRBD2. This CDR3 is built from 12 residues. The V segment lost 10 bases and the J segment 6 bases; nucleotides outside the gene matches: 9. Germline loops: CDR1 MDHEN, CDR2 SYDVKM. CDR3 sequence: CAIHRGVGEQYF. Here the CDR3 DNA reads TGTGCCATCCACCGGGGGGTGGGCGAGCAGTACTTC.

The rearrangement joins TRBV28 to TRBJ1-5, with unresolved D. The V end was cut by 8 bases, the J end by 3 bases, with 5 bases between. The germline gives CDR1 MDHEN, CDR2 SYDVKM. The CDR3 runs to 11 residues. The CDR3 region has the DNA TGTGCCAGCGTTGCCAATCAGCCCCAGCATTTT. Its translation: CASVANQPQHF.

In the case of this clone: This specimen includes other DNA sequences encoding the same CDR3. V gene TRBV10-3 combines with J gene TRBJ1-1; D might be TRBD1 (6 bases). The V end was cut by 0 bases, the J end by 1 base, with 9 bases between. The CDR3 consists of 15 residues. Germline CDR1 is ENHRY and CDR2 is SYGVKD. The CDR3 loop reads CAISESGGTNTEAFF. DNA for the CDR3: TGTGCCATCAGTGAGTCAGGGGGTACGAACACTGAAGCTTTCTTT.

V gene TRBV2 combines with J gene TRBJ2-2, with D uncertain. CDR1 and CDR2 from the germline V gene are SNHLY and FYNNEI. The CDR3 is made up of 15 amino acids. V was shortened by 6 bases and J by 2 bases, with 13 bases between the two germline ends. The CDR3 here is CASRVGPYNTGELFF. The CDR3 DNA reads TGTGCCAGCAGAGTTGGACCCTACAACACCGGGGAGCTGTTTTTT.

Notes on this clone: The same CDR3 also results from other DNA sequences found in this sample. The chain has TRBV6-5 and TRBJ1-3, with no clear D. The CDR3 has 15 amino acids. The V and J ends lost 5 bases and 1 base respectively, with 12 bases between them. Germline V lookup: CDR1 MNHEY, CDR2 SVGAGI. As DNA, the CDR3 is TGTGCCAGCAGTCCCGGGAGGGTGTCTGGAAACACCATATATTTT. Its protein is CASSPGRVSGNTIYF.

The V and J genes are TRBV2 and TRBJ2-7, with 9 bases aligning to TRBD1. V lost 7 bases, J lost 3 bases, and 7 bases stayed unmatched. This CDR3 contains 14 residues. Germline V gene data show CDR1 as SNHLY and CDR2 as FYNNEI. This chain's CDR3 is CASTPGTGLYEQYF. In nucleotides, the CDR3 is TGTGCCAGCACTCCCGGGACAGGGCTCTACGAGCAGTACTTC.

The chain joins TRBV18 to TRBJ1-2; 7 nucleotides agree with TRBD1. The CDR3 totals 15 residues. With 2 bases clipped from V and 2 bases from J, the junction kept 5 bases outside the gene matches. In germline, CDR1 is KGHSH, CDR2 LQKENI. The CDR3, as DNA: TGTGCCAGCTCACCAGAGAAGACAGGGAACTATGGCTACACCTTC. Its translation is CASSPEKTGNYGYTF.

V is TRBV30 and J is TRBJ2-1, with TRBD2 matching 7 bases. The CDR3 totals 15 residues. V shed 2 bases, J shed 2 bases, and the junction held 6 bases outside the gene matches. Germline V CDR1 and CDR2: GTSNPN, SVGIG (reference sequence). The CDR3 loop reads CAWSRDRGAYNEQFF. CDR3 sequence (DNA): TGTGCCTGGAGTAGGGATCGGGGGGCCTACAATGAGCAGTTCTTC. Full variable domain (missing parts from reference TRBV30 and TRBJ2-1): SQTIHQWPATLVQPVGSPLSLECTVEGTSNPNLYWYRQAAGRGLQLLFYSVGIGQISSEVPQNLSASRPQDRQFILSSKKLLLSDSGFYLCAWSRDRGAYNEQFFGPGTRLTVL.

This chain joins TRBV5-1 and TRBJ1-2, with 9 positions matching TRBD1. The CDR3 consists of 14 residues. Germline CDR1 SGHRS, CDR2 YFSETQ. The V segment lost 2 bases and the J segment 8 bases; nucleotides outside the gene matches: 7. Written as DNA, the CDR3 is TGCGCCAGCAGCTTTGGAACAGGGGGCGGAGGCTACACCTTC. It specifies CASSFGTGGGGYTF.

The CDR3 sequence: CASSLDGGRGEKLFF. Here the CDR3 DNA reads TGCGCCAGCAGCTTAGACGGGGGGCGCGGGGAAAAACTGTTTTTT. This chain connects TRBV5-1 to TRBJ1-4; the D gene is possibly TRBD1 (6 bases). V was trimmed by 2 bases and J by 8 bases, leaving 16 bases between them. Germline CDR1 is SGHRS and CDR2 is YFSETQ. The CDR3 has 15 residues.

The CDR3, as DNA: TGTGCCAGTAGTATGGGTCTAGCGGGGGTTGAGACCCAGTACTTC. Protein product: CASSMGLAGVETQYF. The chain has TRBV19 and TRBJ2-5; 10 nucleotides agree with TRBD2. The V and J ends lost 3 bases and 5 bases, in that order; junction bases with no gene match: 6. This CDR3 has 15 residues. Germline V lookup: CDR1 LNHDA, CDR2 SQIVND (reference sequence).

V usage is TRBV2 and J usage is TRBJ1-2; D not resolved. Looked up from germline, CDR1 is SNHLY and CDR2 is FYNNEI. This CDR3 region has 14 residues. V gave up 6 bases and J gave up 7 bases, with 18 bases separating them. In DNA, the CDR3 is TGTGCCAGCAGCACGACGGGGTGGATTGGTGGCTACACCTTC. Translating gives CASSTTGWIGGYTF. Full variable domain (outside the CDR3, taken from reference TRBV2 and TRBJ1-2): EPEVTQTPSHQVTQMGQEVILRCVPISNHLYFYWYRQILGQKVEFLVSFYNNEISEKSEIFDDQFSVERPDGSNFTLKIRSTKLEDSAMYFCASSTTGWIGGYTFGSGTRLTVV.

V and J are TRBV30 and TRBJ2-7; maybe TRBD2 (5 bases). Germline lookup yields CDR1 GTSNPN and CDR2 SVGIG (reference sequence). CDR3 size: 14 residues. V was pared by 1 base and J by 5 bases, with 15 bases between. The CDR3 nucleotides are TGTGCCTGGAGTGATGCGCCCTCCGGGAACGAGCAGTACTTC. Translation gives CAWSDAPSGNEQYF.

V gene TRBV28 combines with J gene TRBJ1-1; 9 bases agree with TRBD1. The germline V gene has CDR1 MDHEN and CDR2 SYDVKM. The CDR3 is 14 residues long. V trimming: 5 bases; J trimming: 1 base; junction bases outside the gene matches: 2. The DNA of the CDR3 is TGTGCCAGCAGTGGGACAGGGAAGAACACTGAAGCTTTCTTT. This sequence encodes CASSGTGKNTEAFF.

The chain is built from TRBV5-6 and TRBJ2-7, with D possibly being TRBD2 (5 bases). Germline CDR1 SGHDT, CDR2 YYEEEE. The CDR3 has 15 amino acids. Trimming removed 1 base at V and 4 bases at J, with 15 bases between. This chain's CDR3 is CASSLRLRGPYEQYF. The CDR3 DNA reads TGTGCCAGCAGCTTGCGCCTACGGGGTCCGTACGAGCAGTACTTC.

Points on this clone: Other nucleotide sequences from this sample produce the same CDR3. The rearrangement links TRBV7-8 to TRBJ2-3, with D possibly TRBD2 on 5 matching bases. The V gene lost 2 bases and the J gene lost 0 bases, with 6 bases spanning the gap. In germline, CDR1 is SGHVS, CDR2 FQNEAQ. The CDR3 spans 14 residues. The CDR3 sequence: CASSLRGSTDTQYF. In nucleotides, the CDR3 is TGTGCCAGCAGCTTAAGAGGGAGCACAGATACGCAGTATTTT.